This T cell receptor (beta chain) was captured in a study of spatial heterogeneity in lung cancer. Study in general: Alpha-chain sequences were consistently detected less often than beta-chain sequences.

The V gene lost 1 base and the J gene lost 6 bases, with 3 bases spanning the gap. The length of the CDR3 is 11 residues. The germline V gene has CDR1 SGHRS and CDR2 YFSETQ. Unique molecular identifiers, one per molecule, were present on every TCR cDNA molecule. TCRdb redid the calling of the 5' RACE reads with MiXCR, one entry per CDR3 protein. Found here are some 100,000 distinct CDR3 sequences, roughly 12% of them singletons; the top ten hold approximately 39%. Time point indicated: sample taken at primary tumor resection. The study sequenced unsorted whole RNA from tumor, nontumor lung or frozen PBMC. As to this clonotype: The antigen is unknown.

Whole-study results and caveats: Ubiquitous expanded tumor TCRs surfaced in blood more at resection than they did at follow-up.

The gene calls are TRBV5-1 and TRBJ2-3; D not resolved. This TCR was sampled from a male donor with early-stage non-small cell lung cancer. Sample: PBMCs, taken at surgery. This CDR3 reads CASSLFDTQYF. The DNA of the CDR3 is TGCGCCAGCAGCTTGTTTGATACGCAGTATTTT.